A single T cell receptor beta chain is shown here with its context. Its target is not known. This sample is drawn from a study of siplizumab effects on memory and regulatory T cells. The repertoire was sequenced with immunoSEQ multiplex PCR; TCRdb's copy has only in-frame clones and lacks some. The sample consists of roughly 100,000 clones, 85% to 95% of them appearing once. Study-wide results and limits: Proliferating Tregs' suppressive function in siplizumab cultures went unconfirmed. Roughly 80-97% of proliferating clones (CD4+ or CD8+) could not be assigned a naive or memory phenotype.

This CDR3 region has 8 residues. Trimming removed 7 bases from V and 8 bases from J, with 2 bases in between. CDR1 and CDR2 (germline): SGHDN, FVKESK. Material: CD4+ T cells sorted from blood. This chain uses TRBV14 with TRBJ1-1, with D hard to call. This TCR derives from a human donor in good health. The CDR3 region has the DNA TGTGCCAGCAACGAAGCTTTCTTT. This codes for CASNEAFF. The full variable domain, completed using reference TRBV14 and TRBJ1-1, is EAGVTQFPSHSVIEKGQTVTLRCDPISGHDNLYWYRRVMGKEIKFLLHFVKESKQDESGMPNNRFLAERTGGTYSTLKVQPAELEDSGVYFCASNEAFFGQGTRLTVV.